This entry lists 10 T cell receptor beta chains sequenced from one sample in a study of CD8+ T cells in alopecia areata (dated by TCRdb to 2017 to 2018). Per the publication, the time point label means: less than five weeks on oral tofacitinib. The sample's treatment or condition label, in plain terms: oral pan-JAK inhibitor, 5-10 mg twice daily. The library relied on the immunoSEQ multiplex PCR assay. To provide template for TCR sequencing, every sample had RNA extracted and reverse transcribed into cDNA. This is the immuneACCESS table as TCRdb keeps it, with only in-frame sequences that have V and J called. A part of the clones is gone; compared with another copy, unresolved V genes explain less than half, and the rest is unexplained. The sample includes 200,000 to 250,000 clones, with more than 45% observed a single time. More than 1.5% of the sample goes to the ten largest clones. Sequenced here: CD4+ T cells sorted from blood, sampled at week 4, from a patient treated with tofacitinib. Every receptor here comes from a human donor with alopecia areata.

This clone has more than one count but fewer than ten. The chain carries TRBV29-1 and TRBJ2-5; D is undetermined. This CDR3 region has 13 residues. With 1 base removed from V and 5 bases from J, the gap between germline ends came to 11 bases. The germline gives CDR1 SQVTM, CDR2 ANQGSEA. The CDR3 coding sequence is TGCAGCGTTGAAGTGATAGCTGGGGAGACCCAGTACTTC. Translation: CSVEVIAGETQYF.

This clone was detected a few times. The chain uses TRBV29-1 and TRBJ1-1; D ambiguous. Germline CDR1 and CDR2: SQVTM and ANQGSEA. This CDR3 has 15 amino acids. V lost 5 bases and J lost 1, with 17 bases in between. DNA for the CDR3: TGCAGCGTTATGGAAAGTAAGGGCCGGAACACTGAAGCTTTCTTT. Protein sequence: CSVMESKGRNTEAFF.

This clone was seen ten or more times. This rearrangement joins TRBV19 to TRBJ1-1, with D hard to call. Germline V gene lookup returns CDR1 LNHDA and CDR2 SQIVND (reference sequence). With 3 bases removed from V and 2 bases from J, the gap between germline ends came to 7 bases. This CDR3 comprises 13 residues. CDR3 DNA: TGTGCCAGTAGTATCTGGCAAAACACTGAAGCTTTCTTT. This codes for CASSIWQNTEAFF.

This chain uses TRBV6-5 with TRBJ2-3, with D possibly TRBD2 on 5 matching bases. In germline, CDR1 is MNHEY, CDR2 SVGAGI. Trimming removed 4 bases at V and 8 bases at J, with 13 bases between. The CDR3 loop spans 13 amino acids. DNA of the CDR3: TGTGCCAGCAGTTCAGAGGGTCTCCGTACGCAGTATTTT. Protein: CASSSEGLRTQYF.

The chain recombines TRBV30 with TRBJ1-5, with D hard to call. The CDR3 covers 14 residues. From germline, CDR1 is GTSNPN and CDR2 SVGIG (reference sequence). V was trimmed by 1 base and J by 2 bases, leaving 9 bases between them. CDR3 nucleotide sequence: TGTGCCTGGAGTGCGTTTGGAGGCAATCAGCCCCAGCATTTT. It specifies CAWSAFGGNQPQHF.

This clone was picked up a small number of times. V and J are TRBV4-3 and TRBJ2-3; 7 positions agree with TRBD1. The CDR3 spans 15 residues. Trimming took 0 bases from V and 5 from J; bases not matched to a gene: 5. Germline V CDR1 and CDR2: LGHNA, YSLEER. DNA for the CDR3: TGCGCCAGCAGCCAAGAAGGGGGCAGAGGAGATACGCAGTATTTT. This translates into CASSQEGGRGDTQYF.

The chain has TRBV29-1 and TRBJ2-7; 7 nucleotides agree with TRBD1. V gave up 7 bases and J gave up 3 bases; unmatched junction bases: 6. This CDR3 region has 12 residues. Germline V gene sequence: CDR1 SQVTM, CDR2 ANQGSEA. The CDR3 DNA reads TGCAGCGGGAAGGACAGGTTCTACGAGCAGTACTTC. It translates to CSGKDRFYEQYF.

This clone has more than one count but fewer than ten. J is TRBJ1-6 and V is TRBV13, with D perhaps matching TRBD1 (5 bases). Germline-derived CDR1 and CDR2 are PRHDT and FYEKMQ (reference sequence). V was trimmed by 5 bases and J by 9 bases, leaving 14 bases between them. The CDR3 sequence is 14 residues long. The chain's CDR3 is CASSAQGGGSPLHF. Here the CDR3 DNA reads TGTGCCAGCAGCGCCCAGGGTGGCGGTTCACCCCTCCACTTT. Full variable domain (outside the CDR3, taken from reference TRBV13 and TRBJ1-6): AAGVIQSPRHLIKEKRETATLKCYPIPRHDTVYWYQQGPGQDPQFLISFYEKMQSDKGSIPDRFSAQQFSDYHSELNMSSLELGDSALYFCASSAQGGGSPLHFGNGTRLTVT.

This clone was detected a few times. The chain couples TRBV29-1 to TRBJ2-3, with a possible D match to TRBD2 (7 bases). With 3 bases removed from V and 0 bases from J, the gap between germline ends came to 16 bases. Per the germline V gene, CDR1 is SQVTM and CDR2 is ANQGSEA. CDR3 size: 16 residues. The CDR3 coding sequence is TGCAGCGTTGAGGGCGGGGGCGTCACTAGCACAGATACGCAGTATTTT. It translates to CSVEGGGVTSTDTQYF.

V usage is TRBV2 and J usage is TRBJ2-5, with D perhaps matching TRBD1 (6 bases). Germline assignment: CDR1 SNHLY and CDR2 FYNNEI. Trimming shortened V by 7 bases and J by 2 bases, and 11 bases separated the two germline ends. The CDR3 is made up of 13 amino acids. The CDR3 loop is CASIQGIQETQYF. The CDR3 DNA reads TGTGCCAGCATTCAGGGGATACAAGAGACCCAGTACTTC.